This is a list of T cell receptor beta chains from one sample in a study of T cells in Graves' hyperthyroidism and ophthalmopathy. TCRdb re-analysed the multiplex PCR reads in MiXCR, keeping a single row per CDR3 protein. The data hold about 52,000 distinct CDR3 sequences, with roughly half observed a single time. The material sequenced was blood. Receptors were obtained from a woman in her forties or fifties with Graves' ophthalmopathy. The CDR3 runs from the conserved cysteine through the conserved F or W. Each record gives: V gene, clone size, D gene, J gene, CDR3 DNA, CDR3 protein. The D gene is left open where the match is weak. Rows give clone size only sometimes, using once, few, many, or a class for an expanded clone.

>TRBV4-1|few|.|TRBJ2-7
TGCGCCAGCAGCCAAGATCGCCAGGGCGGGGACGAGCAGTACTTC
CASSQDRQGGDEQYF
>TRBV19|many|.|TRBJ1-1
TGTGCCAGTAGTATAACCCACCTGATCCCCGTGGAAGCTTTCTTT
CASSITHLIPVEAFF
>TRBV4-1|many|TRBD2|TRBJ2-3
TGCGCCAGCAGCCAAGCCGCGGGAGGGAGATATACGCAGTATTTT
CASSQAAGGRYTQYF
>TRBV7-2|many|.|TRBJ2-1
TGTGCCAGCAGCTTAAGGCGGCCAGGCTTGGGTGAGCAGTTCTTC
CASSLRRPGLGEQFF
>TRBV6-5|many|.|TRBJ2-7
TGTGCCAGCAGTCCCCCTGGGTACGGGCAAGATGAGCAGTACTTC
CASSPPGYGQDEQYF
>TRBV5-1|once|.|TRBJ2-1
TGCGCCAGCAGCTTGGTGGCCCCGACTAAAGATACGCAGTTCTTC
CASSLVAPTKDTQFF
>TRBV20-1|few|TRBD1|TRBJ2-1
TGCAGTGCCAGGACAGGGTCCAACAATGAGCAGTTCTTC
CSARTGSNNEQFF
>TRBV2|.|.|TRBJ2-5
TGTGCCAGTAGAGAGGACGGGGTACAAGAGACCCAGTACTTC
CASREDGVQETQYF
>TRBV20-1|.|TRBD1|TRBJ2-5
TGCAGTGCTAGAGGACAGGCAGGGGGCTACGAGACCCAGTACTTC
CSARGQAGGYETQYF
>TRBV19|many|TRBD2|TRBJ2-1
TGTGCCAGTAGTATTAGCGGGAGGGCTAGTGTGAATGAGCAGTTCTTC
CASSISGRASVNEQFF
>TRBV9|.|TRBD2|TRBJ2-2
TGTGCCGGCAGCGTCCGGGGGGATAACACGGGGGAGCTGTTTTTT
CAGSVRGDNTGELFF
>TRBV2|once|TRBD1|TRBJ2-7
TGTGCCAGCAAATACAGGGGGACCTACGAGCAGTACTTC
CASKYRGTYEQYF
>TRBV20-1|.|TRBD2|TRBJ2-7
TGCAGTGCTCGGCCGGGACTAGCGCAGTACTTC
CSARPGLAQYF
>TRBV6-6|many|.|TRBJ2-7
TGTGCCAGCAGTTATTTGGGAACCCATGCCTACGAGCAGTACTTC
CASSYLGTHAYEQYF
>TRBV2|.|.|TRBJ2-7
TGTGCCAGCATTGCTGACAGCTACGAGCAGTACTTC
CASIADSYEQYF
>TRBV2|once|TRBD1|TRBJ2-7
TGTGCCAGCAGTGAAATATCGGGACAGGGGGGGGACGAGCAGTACTTC
CASSEISGQGGDEQYF
>TRBV7-2|.|.|TRBJ2-7
TGTGCCAGCAGCTGGGACATATCCTACGAGCAGTACTTC
CASSWDISYEQYF
>TRBV7-2|many|TRBD2|TRBJ2-4
TGTGCCAGCAGCTTGGGTGCGGGAGCCGTTCAAAACATTCAGTACTTC
CASSLGAGAVQNIQYF
>TRBV7-9|many|.|TRBJ2-1
TGTGCCAGCAGCTTAGGTAGGATAAACAATGAGCAGTTCTTC
CASSLGRINNEQFF
>TRBV29-1|.|TRBD2|TRBJ2-2
TGCAGCTCCTGGACTAGCGGGAGCGCCGGGGAGCTGTTTTTT
CSSWTSGSAGELFF
>TRBV7-3|.|.|TRBJ2-7
TGTGCCAGCAGCTCACTCTCGGCGAAATTCGAGCAGTACTTC
CASSSLSAKFEQYF
>TRBV7-6|few|.|TRBJ1-5
TGTGCCAGCTCACCACCGGCGCAAAATCAGCCCCAGCATTTT
CASSPPAQNQPQHF
>TRBV5-1|.|.|TRBJ2-2
TGCGCCAGCACATTTAAGGGGCTAGCGGAGCTGTTTTTT
CASTFKGLAELFF
>TRBV9|many|TRBD2|TRBJ2-7
TGTGCCAGCAGCGTAGGGGCGGGAGACTCCTACGAGCAGTACTTC
CASSVGAGDSYEQYF
>TRBV24-1|many|TRBD1|TRBJ2-5
TGTGCCACCAGTGACGCCGGGACAGGTCGGCAAGAGACCCAGTACTTC
CATSDAGTGRQETQYF
>TRBV12-3/TRBV12-4|many|TRBD1|TRBJ2-7
TGTGCCAGCAGTTTCCCGGGACAGGGGGGTTACGAGCAGTACTTC
CASSFPGQGGYEQYF
>TRBV15|.|TRBD1|TRBJ2-1
TGTGCCACCAGCAAGGACAGGCTCCCCTACAATGAGCAGTTCTTC
CATSKDRLPYNEQFF
>TRBV10-3|.|.|TRBJ1-1
TGTGCCATCAGTGACAGACAGCGGGGTAACACGGAAGCTTTCTTT
CAISDRQRGNTEAFF
>TRBV18|few|.|TRBJ2-3
TGTGCCAGCTCACCGGTAACTAGCTTATCCACAGATACGCAGTATTTT
CASSPVTSLSTDTQYF
>TRBV9|.|.|TRBJ1-5
TGTGCCAGCAGCGGCGGTCTATGGCGGAACACAGATACGCAGCATTTT
CASSGGLWRNTDTQHF
>TRBV6-2/TRBV6-3|many|.|TRBJ2-1
TGTGCCAGCAGGGAGTCCGGCAATGAGCAGTTCTTC
CASRESGNEQFF
>TRBV14|many|.|TRBJ2-7
TGTGCCAGCAGCCCAGCCCCGGGGACAACCTACGAGCAGTACTTC
CASSPAPGTTYEQYF
>TRBV29-1|medium-sized|.|TRBJ2-3
TGCAGCGTGGCCCCTAGCACAGATACGCAGTATTTT
CSVAPSTDTQYF
>TRBV7-3|.|TRBD2|TRBJ2-1
TGTGCCAGCAGCCCGGGGGGTGTAGGGATCAATGAGCAGTTCTTC
CASSPGGVGINEQFF
>TRBV29-1|many|.|TRBJ2-3
TGCAGCGTTACCGGGCTCCGGGGCGGCCTTAGCACAGATACGCAGTATTTT
CSVTGLRGGLSTDTQYF
>TRBV15|.|.|TRBJ2-7
TGTGACACCAGCAGTGTGGCTAGTGGGATTTATGAGCAGTACTTC
CDTSSVASGIYEQYF
>TRBV7-9|.|.|TRBJ1-3
TGTGCCTGGAGTGTCGGGGGTGGAAACACCATATATTTT
CAWSVGGGNTIYF